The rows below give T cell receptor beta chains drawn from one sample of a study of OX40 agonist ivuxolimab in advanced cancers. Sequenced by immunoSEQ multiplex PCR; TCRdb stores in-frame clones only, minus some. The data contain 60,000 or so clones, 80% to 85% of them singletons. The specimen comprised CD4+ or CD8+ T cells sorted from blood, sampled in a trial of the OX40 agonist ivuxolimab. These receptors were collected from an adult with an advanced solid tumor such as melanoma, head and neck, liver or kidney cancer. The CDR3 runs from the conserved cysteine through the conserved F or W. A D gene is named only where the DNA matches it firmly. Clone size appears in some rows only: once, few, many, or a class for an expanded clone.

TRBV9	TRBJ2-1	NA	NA	CASSAGVNEQFF	TGTGCCAGCAGCGCAGGGGTCAATGAGCAGTTCTTC
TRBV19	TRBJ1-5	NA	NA	CASNPTFTSNQPQHF	TGTGCCAGTAACCCGACATTTACCAGCAATCAGCCCCAGCATTTT
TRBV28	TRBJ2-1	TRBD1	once	CASSLRDSQFF	TGTGCCAGCAGTTTACGGGACAGTCAGTTCTTC
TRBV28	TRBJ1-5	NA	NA	CATTTEGQPQHF	TGTGCCACCACGACAGAGGGTCAGCCCCAGCATTTT
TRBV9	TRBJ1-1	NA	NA	CASSVGVRELTEAFF	TGTGCCAGCAGCGTAGGCGTCAGGGAATTAACTGAAGCTTTCTTT
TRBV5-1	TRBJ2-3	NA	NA	CASRLRGGFTGTDTQYF	TGCGCCAGCAGGTTAAGGGGGGGCTTTACTGGCACAGATACGCAGTATTTT
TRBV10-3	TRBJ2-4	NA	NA	CAISESTAGGIQYF	TGTGCCATCAGTGAGTCGACGGCCGGAGGCATTCAGTACTTC
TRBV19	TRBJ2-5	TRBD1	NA	CASSILQGASETQYF	TGTGCCAGTAGTATATTACAGGGGGCCTCGGAGACCCAGTACTTC
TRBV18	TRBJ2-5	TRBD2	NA	CASSPRTSRETQYF	TGTGCCAGCTCACCTCGGACTAGCAGGGAGACCCAGTACTTC
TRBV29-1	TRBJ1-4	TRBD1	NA	CSGAETGVGKLFF	TGCAGCGGGGCCGAGACAGGGGTTGGAAAACTGTTTTTT
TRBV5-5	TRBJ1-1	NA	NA	CASSFRTHTEAFF	TGTGCCAGCAGCTTTCGGACCCACACTGAAGCTTTCTTT
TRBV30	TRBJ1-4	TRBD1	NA	CAWRGQSANEKLFF	TGTGCCTGGAGGGGACAGTCAGCTAATGAAAAACTGTTTTTT
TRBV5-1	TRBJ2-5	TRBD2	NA	CASSQASGGETQYF	TGCGCCAGCAGCCAAGCGTCGGGGGGAGAGACCCAGTACTTC
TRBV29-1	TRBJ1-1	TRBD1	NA	CSVEGQGATEAFF	TGCAGCGTGGAAGGACAGGGGGCCACTGAAGCTTTCTTT
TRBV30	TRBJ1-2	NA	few	CAWSSRGLGGYTF	TGTGCCTGGAGCTCACGGGGTTTGGGCGGCTACACCTTC
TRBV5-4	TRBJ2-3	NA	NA	CASSLAIDGDTQYF	TGTGCCAGCAGCTTGGCCATTGACGGAGATACGCAGTATTTT
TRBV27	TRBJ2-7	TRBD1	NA	CASSPLRDRALEQYF	TGTGCCAGCAGTCCCCTCCGGGACAGGGCCTTGGAGCAGTACTTC
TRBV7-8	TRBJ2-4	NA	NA	CASSYTGPGIQYF	TGTGCCAGCAGCTACACAGGGCCGGGCATTCAGTACTTC